A single sample gave rise to the 30 T cell receptor beta chains below, sequenced in a study of shared T cell receptors in the human thymus (dated by TCRdb to the early 2020s). The protocol used for the library was the immunoSEQ multiplex PCR assay. Drawn from immuneACCESS, this table holds only the in-frame rearrangements with V and J called that TCRdb kept. Clones are partly lost; checked studies trace under half to an unresolved V gene and leave the rest unexplained. In all, the sample holds some 720,000 clones, and approximately 90% of those were seen once. Jointly, the top ten make up over 0.008% of the sample. These same records also appear under a second study, on human thymus T cells.

The sequenced sample was thymocytes. Every receptor here comes from a boy younger than two with a congenital heart defect. Donor details come from another sample of the same person, matched by shared clones.

The chain combines TRBV30 with TRBJ2-7, with 8 bases that match TRBD2. V lost 7 bases, J lost 5 bases, and 10 bases stayed unmatched. Germline CDR1 reads GTSNPN; CDR2 reads SVGIG (reference sequence). The CDR3 loop spans 13 amino acids. The CDR3 region is CASTGGQGDEQYF. The CDR3, as DNA: TGTGCCTCTACGGGAGGGCAAGGGGACGAGCAGTACTTC.

The chain combines TRBV4-1 with TRBJ2-7; the match to TRBD1 covers 9 bases. This CDR3 spans 17 amino acids. Unmatched junction bases numbered 10, after V lost 1 base and J lost 3 bases. CDR1 and CDR2 from the germline V gene are MGHRA and YSYEKL. The CDR3 spells CASSQARIPGQGYEQYF. The DNA for the CDR3 is TGCGCCAGCAGCCAAGCTCGGATCCCGGGACAGGGCTACGAGCAGTACTTC.

The J gene is TRBJ1-2, the V gene TRBV10-3; the D is unclear. CDR1 ENHRY and CDR2 SYGVKD come from the germline V gene. V dropped 4 bases and J dropped 2 bases, with 5 bases sitting between them. The CDR3 runs to 12 residues. The CDR3, as DNA: TGTGCCATCAGTGGGCCAAACTATGGCTACACCTTC. Encoded protein: CAISGPNYGYTF.

V and J are TRBV2 and TRBJ2-7; 9 nucleotides align to TRBD2. V shed 5 bases and J 1 base; nucleotides not matched to a gene: 6. The CDR3 covers 15 residues. CDR1 is SNHLY, CDR2 FYNNEI, per germline. Here the CDR3 DNA reads TGTGCCAGCAGTCACCGACTAGCGGCGTCCTACGAGCAGTACTTC. Its translation: CASSHRLAASYEQYF.

The chain employs TRBV11-2 and TRBJ1-1; D is uncertain. Germline CDR1 and CDR2: SGHAT and FQNNGV. The V and J ends lost 5 bases and 7 bases respectively, with 17 bases between them. The CDR3 sequence is 14 residues long. CDR3 sequence reads: CASSPLKGGIEAFF. Written as DNA, the CDR3 is TGTGCCAGCAGCCCCCTCAAGGGAGGTATTGAAGCTTTCTTT.

The chain is built from TRBV9 and TRBJ1-4, with TRBD1 as a possible D gene (5 bases). Germline assignment: CDR1 SGDLS and CDR2 YYNGEE. V lost 4 bases and J lost 3, with 13 bases in between. The CDR3 runs to 15 residues. Here the CDR3 DNA reads TGTGCCAGCAGCCTACAGACAGCACCTAATGAAAAACTGTTTTTT. Translating it yields CASSLQTAPNEKLFF.

The V call is TRBV28, the J call TRBJ2-1; TRBD2 matches at 10 bases. V shed 3 bases, J shed 7 bases, and the junction held 12 bases outside the gene matches. The germline gives CDR1 MDHEN, CDR2 SYDVKM. CDR3 length equals 17 residues. CDR3 protein: CASSLIVTSGNVNEQFF. CDR3 bases: TGTGCCAGCAGTTTGATCGTCACTAGCGGGAATGTGAATGAGCAGTTCTTC.

This clone came up once. The rearrangement uses TRBV9 and TRBJ1-2; 8 bases align to TRBD1. Trimming took 3 bases from V and 7 from J; bases not matched to a gene: 8. Germline V gene sequence: CDR1 SGDLS, CDR2 YYNGEE. CDR3 size: 14 residues. The CDR3 bases are TGTGCCAGCAGCGCGAAACAGGGGGTTGGTGGCTACACCTTC. Translation gives CASSAKQGVGGYTF.

The CDR3, as DNA: TGTGCCAGCAGTCCTTCAGGACTAGCGGGACGTAGGGGAACGGACGAGCAGTACTTC. This translates into CASSPSGLAGRRGTDEQYF. J is TRBJ2-7 and V is TRBV27; 12 nucleotides agree with TRBD2. V shed 5 bases, J shed 5 bases, and the junction held 19 bases outside the gene matches. The germline gives CDR1 MNHEY, CDR2 SMNVEV (reference sequence). The CDR3 spans 19 residues.

The chain links TRBV5-6 to TRBJ1-3; D is possibly TRBD1 (6 bases). Germline-derived CDR1 and CDR2 are SGHDT and YYEEEE. V gave up 1 base and J gave up 0 bases, with 20 bases separating them. The CDR3 is 19 residues long. The CDR3 loop is CASSLRAGEDKHSGNTIYF. The CDR3, as DNA: TGTGCCAGCAGCTTGCGTGCAGGGGAAGATAAACACTCTGGAAACACCATATATTTT.

This chain links TRBV29-1 with TRBJ1-3, with a weak D call TRBD1 (5 bases). CDR3 length: 12 amino acids. Trimming stripped 7 bases from V and 4 bases from J, with 11 bases between. From germline, CDR1 is SQVTM and CDR2 ANQGSEA. CDR3 DNA: TGCAGCGCCGTCGACAGAGGAAACACCATATATTTT. The encoded protein is CSAVDRGNTIYF. The entire variable domain, with the rest obtained from reference TRBV29-1 and TRBJ1-3, is as follows: SAVISQKPSRDICQRGTSLTIQCQVDSQVTMMFWYRQQPGQSLTLIATANQGSEATYESGFVIDKFPISRPNLTFSTLTVSNMSPEDSSIYLCSAVDRGNTIYFGEGSWLTVV.

CDR3 protein: CAWSPSGLPPGNTIYF. CDR3 bases: TGTGCCTGGAGTCCAAGCGGCCTACCCCCTGGAAACACCATATATTTT. This chain joins TRBV30 and TRBJ1-3; no clear D gene. The V gene's germline CDR1 is GTSNPN and CDR2 SVGIG (reference sequence). Trimming took 2 bases from V and 2 from J, leaving 16 bases between them. This CDR3 is 16 amino acids long.

This clone was observed a single time. V and J are TRBV11-2 and TRBJ2-7; TRBD2 agrees at 15 bases. Germline V gene lookup returns CDR1 SGHAT and CDR2 FQNNGV. CDR3 length: 17 amino acids. V lost 8 bases to trimming and J lost 2 bases; unmatched junction nucleotides: 10. CDR3 bases: TGTGCCAGCTCTAAGCGGACTAGCGGGAGGGGGGCCTACGAGCAGTACTTC. Translating gives CASSKRTSGRGAYEQYF.

The rearrangement uses TRBV7-2 and TRBJ2-7; 9 bases match TRBD1. This CDR3 has 16 residues. From germline, CDR1 is SGHTA and CDR2 FQGNSA. J was trimmed by 2 bases and V by 5 bases; bases with no gene match: 10. CDR3 DNA: TGTGCCAGCAGCCTACCAGCCGGGACAGGGCCCTACGAGCAGTACTTC. It codes for CASSLPAGTGPYEQYF.

V gene TRBV11-3 combines with J gene TRBJ2-1; the match to TRBD2 covers 15 bases. The germline gives CDR1 SGHNT, CDR2 YENEEA. The CDR3 extends over 15 amino acids. J was trimmed by 6 bases and V by 5 bases; bases with no gene match: 2. The CDR3 spells CASSKGLAGGNEQFF. CDR3 sequence (DNA): TGTGCCAGCAGCAAGGGACTAGCGGGAGGCAATGAGCAGTTCTTC.

In its sample, this clone was seen once. The J gene is TRBJ2-5, the V gene TRBV5-4; TRBD2 matches at 9 bases. This CDR3 is 16 amino acids long. Germline CDR1 is SGHNT and CDR2 is YYREEE (reference sequence). J was trimmed by 5 bases and V by 2 bases; bases with no gene match: 10. CDR3 in DNA: TGTGCCAGCAGCTTCGTTGATAGCGGGAGTGGGGAGACCCAGTACTTC. Translated: CASSFVDSGSGETQYF.

This clone came up once. The gene calls are TRBV18 and TRBJ2-3, with TRBD1 matching 8 bases. The CDR3 sequence is 16 residues long. Per germline, CDR1 KGHSH and CDR2 LQKENI. Trimming removed 3 bases from V and 1 base from J; junction bases left unmatched: 6. The CDR3 nucleotides are TGTGCCAGCTCACCTCGAGACAGGGGCCGCACAGATACGCAGTATTTT. Encoded protein: CASSPRDRGRTDTQYF.

The rearrangement uses TRBV10-3 and TRBJ1-2, with 7 bases lining up with TRBD1. The ends lost 3 bases at V and 14 bases at J; junction bases unmatched: 6. This CDR3 comprises 11 residues. Per the germline V gene, CDR1 is ENHRY and CDR2 is SYGVKD. The CDR3 DNA reads TGTGCCATCAGTGATCGACAGGGCGAAACCTTC. This translates into CAISDRQGETF.

The chain links TRBV28 to TRBJ2-4; D might be TRBD2 (5 bases). This CDR3 has 14 amino acids. Looked up from germline, CDR1 is MDHEN and CDR2 is SYDVKM. Between the trimmed V and J ends, which lost 2 bases and 3 bases, there was a span of 8 bases. CDR3: CASSLGRDKNIQYF. The CDR3 DNA sequence: TGTGCCAGCAGTTTAGGCCGGGACAAAAACATTCAGTACTTC.

Concerning this clone: The sample holds other DNA sequences that translate to the same CDR3. CDR3 DNA: TGTGCCAGCAGTGGACGACAGGGGAGCTCTGGAAACACCATATATTTT. This translates into CASSGRQGSSGNTIYF. The chain couples TRBV6-1 to TRBJ1-3; 8 bases align to TRBD1. Germline V gene lookup returns CDR1 MNHNS and CDR2 SASEGT. The length of the CDR3 is 16 residues. The V and J ends lost 4 bases and 0 bases, in that order; junction bases with no gene match: 5.

In the case of this clone: At one end, the junction sequence differs from germline, possibly due to a read error. The chain links TRBV7-9 to TRBJ1-1; D is uncertain. Per the germline V gene, CDR1 is SEHNR and CDR2 is FQNEAQ (reference sequence). The CDR3 spans 12 residues. CDR3 loop: CASSLTNSEAFF. In DNA form, the CDR3 reads TGTGCCAGCAGTCTAACAAACAGTGAAGCTTTCTTT.

The V gene is TRBV4-2, the J gene TRBJ2-1, with TRBD2 matching over 13 bases. The CDR3 runs 21 residues. Looked up from germline, CDR1 is LGHNA and CDR2 is YNFKEQ. V lost 0 bases, J lost 6 bases, and 17 bases stayed unmatched. The CDR3 DNA reads TGTGCCAGCAGCCAAGATACGGGAACTAGCGGGAGGGAATTAAGGGTCAATGAGCAGTTCTTC. This codes for CASSQDTGTSGRELRVNEQFF.

The V call is TRBV11-3, the J call TRBJ2-1; D gene ambiguous. The CDR3 contains 15 residues. V was trimmed by 4 bases and J by 3 bases, leaving 13 bases between them. Germline lookup yields CDR1 SGHNT and CDR2 YENEEA. In nucleotides, the CDR3 is TGTGCCAGCAGCTCGCATATACCGGGCTACAATGAGCAGTTCTTC. It specifies CASSSHIPGYNEQFF.

The chain combines TRBV5-1 with TRBJ2-7; 8 nucleotides agree with TRBD1. V was pared by 3 bases and J by 2 bases, with 10 bases of the junction left unmatched. CDR1 is SGHRS and CDR2 is YFSETQ in the germline V gene. The length of the CDR3 is 16 residues. This CDR3 is CASSSEDRGFTYEQYF. The CDR3 DNA is TGCGCCAGCAGCTCCGAAGACAGGGGATTTACCTACGAGCAGTACTTC.

The chain joins TRBV2 to TRBJ2-7; TRBD1 agrees at 7 bases. The germline V gene encodes CDR1 SNHLY and CDR2 FYNNEI. This CDR3 comprises 21 residues. The V segment lost 3 bases and the J segment 2 bases; nucleotides outside the gene matches: 25. The CDR3 DNA sequence: TGTGCCAGCAGTGACGACGTACCGGGACAGAGGCTCTTAAGTCTTCCCTACGAGCAGTACTTC. Its translation: CASSDDVPGQRLLSLPYEQYF.

The gene calls are TRBV7-9 and TRBJ2-1; TRBD2 matches at 7 bases. With V trimmed by 8 bases and J by 9 bases, 13 bases remained unmatched. This CDR3 contains 14 residues. The germline V gene has CDR1 SEHNR and CDR2 FQNEAQ (reference sequence). The CDR3 here is CASGRGTSLFEQFF. The DNA for the CDR3 is TGTGCCAGCGGGAGGGGTACTAGCTTGTTTGAGCAGTTCTTC.

V is TRBV18 and J is TRBJ1-5, with D perhaps matching TRBD1 (6 bases). Germline assignment: CDR1 KGHSH and CDR2 LQKENI. This CDR3 has 13 residues. V lost 6 bases and J 9 bases, leaving 15 bases between the germline ends. The DNA for the CDR3 is TGTGCCAGCTCGTTCGGACAGATCGGGCCCCAGCATTTT. It yields the protein CASSFGQIGPQHF.

The rearrangement uses TRBV19 and TRBJ2-2; D uncertain. CDR3 length: 12 amino acids. The germline V gene has CDR1 LNHDA and CDR2 SQIVND (reference sequence). The V end was cut by 10 bases, the J end by 5 bases, with 11 bases between. The CDR3 nucleotides are TGTGCCACACAGAACTTAACCGGGGAGCTGTTTTTT. It specifies CATQNLTGELFF.

Regarding this clone: The same CDR3 also results from other DNA sequences found in this sample. The chain couples TRBV7-2 to TRBJ2-7; 11 bases match TRBD2. CDR3 length: 15 residues. From germline, CDR1 is SGHTA and CDR2 FQGNSA. V was clipped by 5 bases and J by 1 base; unmatched bases: 4. This CDR3 is CASSRTSGSSYEQYF. CDR3 in DNA: TGTGCCAGCAGCCGGACTAGCGGGTCTTCCTACGAGCAGTACTTC.

CDR3 sequence reads: CASSLRTSGRISHEQYF. The DNA for the CDR3 is TGTGCCAGCAGCTTAAGGACTAGCGGGAGAATTAGCCACGAGCAGTACTTC. The gene calls are TRBV7-9 and TRBJ2-7, with 13 bases lining up with TRBD2. CDR1 SEHNR and CDR2 FQNEAQ come from the germline V gene (reference sequence). Trimming took 2 bases from V and 5 from J; bases not matched to a gene: 9. This CDR3 is 17 amino acids long.